This TCR beta chain was recovered during a study of T cells expressing NK-cell markers. Germline CDR1 reads LGHNA; CDR2 reads YNFKEQ. The CDR3 runs 15 residues. TCRdb reprocessed the 5' RACE reads; each CDR3 protein has one entry and no DNA is given. This sample's table has under 200,000 distinct CDR3 sequences. This clonotype was sampled from a woman aged 18-70 years in good health. The chain links TRBV4-2 to TRBJ2-7. Material for sequencing was blood T cells: a sorted CD56 or NKG2C T cell subset, CD4+ or CD8+ T cells, or bulk PBMC T cells (not recorded which). The CDR3 region is CASSQEFRLDYEQYF.